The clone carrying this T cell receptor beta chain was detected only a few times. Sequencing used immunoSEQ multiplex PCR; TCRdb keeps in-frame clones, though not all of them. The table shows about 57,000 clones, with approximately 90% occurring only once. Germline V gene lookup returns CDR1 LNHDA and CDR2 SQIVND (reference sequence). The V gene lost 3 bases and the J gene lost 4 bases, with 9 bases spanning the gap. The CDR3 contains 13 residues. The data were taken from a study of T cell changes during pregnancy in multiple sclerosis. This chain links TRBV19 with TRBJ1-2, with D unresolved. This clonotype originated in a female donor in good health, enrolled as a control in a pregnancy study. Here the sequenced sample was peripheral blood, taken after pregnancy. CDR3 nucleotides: TGTGCCAGTAGTATCGCCCAGGCCTATGGCTACACCTTC. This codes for CASSIAQAYGYTF.